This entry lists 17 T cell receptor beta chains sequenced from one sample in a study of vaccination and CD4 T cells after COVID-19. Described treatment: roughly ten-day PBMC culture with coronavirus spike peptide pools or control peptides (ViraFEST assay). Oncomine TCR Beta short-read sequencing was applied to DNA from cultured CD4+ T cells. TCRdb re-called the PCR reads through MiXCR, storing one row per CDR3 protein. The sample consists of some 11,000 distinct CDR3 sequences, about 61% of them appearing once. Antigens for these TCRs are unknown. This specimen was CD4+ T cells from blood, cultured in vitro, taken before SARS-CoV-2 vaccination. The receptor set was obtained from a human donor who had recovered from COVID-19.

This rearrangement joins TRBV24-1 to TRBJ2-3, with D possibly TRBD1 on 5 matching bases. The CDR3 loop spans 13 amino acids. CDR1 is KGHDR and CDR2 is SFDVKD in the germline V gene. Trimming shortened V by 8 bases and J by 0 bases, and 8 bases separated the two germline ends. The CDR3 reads CATKAGSTDTQYF. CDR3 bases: TGTGCCACCAAGGCAGGGAGCACAGATACGCAGTATTTT.

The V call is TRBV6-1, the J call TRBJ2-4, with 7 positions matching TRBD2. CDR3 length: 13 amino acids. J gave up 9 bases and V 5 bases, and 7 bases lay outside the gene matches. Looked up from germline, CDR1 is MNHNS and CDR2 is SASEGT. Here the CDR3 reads CASSRGVDSIQYF. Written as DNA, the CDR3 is TGTGCCAGCAGTCGGGGGGTCGATAGCATTCAGTACTTC.

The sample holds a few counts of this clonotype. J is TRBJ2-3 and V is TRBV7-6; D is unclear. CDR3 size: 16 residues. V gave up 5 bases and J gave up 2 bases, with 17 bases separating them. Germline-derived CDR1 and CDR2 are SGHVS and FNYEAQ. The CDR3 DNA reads TGTGCCAGCAGCCTAAGCGTCGGAGTCATCACAGATACGCAGTATTTT. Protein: CASSLSVGVITDTQYF.

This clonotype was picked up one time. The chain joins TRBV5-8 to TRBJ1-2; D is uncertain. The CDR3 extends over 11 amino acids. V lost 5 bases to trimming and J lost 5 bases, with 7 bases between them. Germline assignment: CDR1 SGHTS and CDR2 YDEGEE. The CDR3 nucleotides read TGTGCCAGCAGGGTTTTTTATGGCTACACCTTC. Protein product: CASRVFYGYTF.

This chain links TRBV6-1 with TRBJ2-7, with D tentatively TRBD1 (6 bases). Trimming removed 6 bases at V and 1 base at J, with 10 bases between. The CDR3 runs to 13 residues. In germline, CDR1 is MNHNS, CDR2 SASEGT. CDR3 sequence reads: CASRLGQSYEQYF. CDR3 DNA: TGTGCCAGCAGACTTGGACAGTCCTACGAGCAGTACTTC.

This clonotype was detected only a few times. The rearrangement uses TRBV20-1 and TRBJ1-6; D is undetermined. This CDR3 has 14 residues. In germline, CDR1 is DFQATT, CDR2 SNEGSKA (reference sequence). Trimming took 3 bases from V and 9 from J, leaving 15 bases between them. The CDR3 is CSASDASAGSPLHF. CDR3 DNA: TGCAGTGCTAGTGACGCCTCTGCGGGTTCACCCCTCCACTTT.

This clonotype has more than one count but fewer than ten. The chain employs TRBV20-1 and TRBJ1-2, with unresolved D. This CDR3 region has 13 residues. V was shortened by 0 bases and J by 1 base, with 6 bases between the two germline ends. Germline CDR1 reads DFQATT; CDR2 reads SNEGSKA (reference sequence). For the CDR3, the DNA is TGCAGTGCTAGAGAACAGTTTAACTATGGCTACACCTTC. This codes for CSAREQFNYGYTF.

In DNA, the CDR3 is TGTGCCAGCAGTTACTCTTTACCGGGACAGATGAACACTGAAGCTTTCTTT. Translated: CASSYSLPGQMNTEAFF. The rearrangement uses TRBV6-5 and TRBJ1-1; 7 bases align to TRBD1. The J segment lost 0 bases and the V segment lost 0 bases, leaving 7 bases of the junction unmatched. The CDR3 runs 17 residues. The V gene's germline CDR1 is MNHEY and CDR2 SVGAGI.

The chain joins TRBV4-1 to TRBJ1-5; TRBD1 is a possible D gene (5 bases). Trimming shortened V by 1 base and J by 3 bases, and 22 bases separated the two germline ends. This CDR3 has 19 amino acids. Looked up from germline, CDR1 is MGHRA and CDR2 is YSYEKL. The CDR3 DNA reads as TGCGCCAGCAGCCAAGGTTTTTCGCGGGGGAGTAATAACAATCAGCCCCAGCATTTT. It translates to CASSQGFSRGSNNNQPQHF.

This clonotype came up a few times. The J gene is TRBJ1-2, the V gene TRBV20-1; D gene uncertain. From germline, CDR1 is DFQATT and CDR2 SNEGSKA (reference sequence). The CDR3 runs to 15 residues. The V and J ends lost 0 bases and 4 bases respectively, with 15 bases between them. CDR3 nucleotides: TGCAGTGCTAGAGAGGCGGGAATTCGTAGCTATGGCTACACCTTC. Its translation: CSAREAGIRSYGYTF.

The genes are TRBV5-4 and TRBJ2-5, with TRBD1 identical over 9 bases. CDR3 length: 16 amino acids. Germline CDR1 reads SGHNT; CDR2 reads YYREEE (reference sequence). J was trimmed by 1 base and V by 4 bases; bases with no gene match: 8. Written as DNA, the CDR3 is TGTGCCAGCAGCACACAGGGGGCGAGCGTCCAAGAGACCCAGTACTTC. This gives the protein CASSTQGASVQETQYF. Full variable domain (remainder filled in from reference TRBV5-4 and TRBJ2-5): ETGVTQSPTHLIKTRGQQVTLRCSSQSGHNTVSWYQQALGQGPQFIFQYYREEENGRGNFPPRFSGLQFPNYSSELNVNALELDDSALYLCASSTQGASVQETQYFGPGTRLLVL.

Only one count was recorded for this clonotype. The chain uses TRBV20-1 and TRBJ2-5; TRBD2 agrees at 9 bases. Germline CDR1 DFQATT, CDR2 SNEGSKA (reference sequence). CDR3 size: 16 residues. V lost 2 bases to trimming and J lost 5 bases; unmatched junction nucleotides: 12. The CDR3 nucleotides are TGCAGTGCTAGAAATTTCGGGCGGGAGGGGCAGGAGACCCAGTACTTC. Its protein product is CSARNFGREGQETQYF.

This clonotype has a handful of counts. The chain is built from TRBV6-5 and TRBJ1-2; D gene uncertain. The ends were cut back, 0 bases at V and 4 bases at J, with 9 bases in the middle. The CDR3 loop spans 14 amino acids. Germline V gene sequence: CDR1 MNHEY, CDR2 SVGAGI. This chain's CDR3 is CASSYSMGAYGYTF. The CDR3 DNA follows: TGTGCCAGCAGTTACTCGATGGGAGCCTATGGCTACACCTTC.

The CDR3 loop is CASSRPNRAATETQYF. CDR3 coding DNA: TGTGCCAGCAGCCGACCTAATAGGGCAGCAACGGAGACCCAGTACTTC. The rearrangement uses TRBV6-1 and TRBJ2-5, with D unclear. Germline loops: CDR1 MNHNS, CDR2 SASEGT. Deletions cut 6 bases from V and 5 bases from J, with 22 bases between. The CDR3 length is 16 residues.

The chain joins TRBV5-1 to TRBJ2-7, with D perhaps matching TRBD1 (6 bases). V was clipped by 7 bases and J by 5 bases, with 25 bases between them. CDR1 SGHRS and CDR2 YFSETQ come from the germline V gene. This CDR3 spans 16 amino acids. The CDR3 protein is CASSLDPSGDLHEQYF. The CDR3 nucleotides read TGCGCCAGCTCCCTTGACCCTTCAGGGGATTTACACGAGCAGTACTTC.

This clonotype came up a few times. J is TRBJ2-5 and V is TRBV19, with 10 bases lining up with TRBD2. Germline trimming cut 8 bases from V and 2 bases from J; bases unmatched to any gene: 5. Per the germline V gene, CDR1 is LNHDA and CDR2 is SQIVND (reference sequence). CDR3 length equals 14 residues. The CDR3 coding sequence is TGTGCCAGTTCAGCGGGAGGGGGTCAAGAGACCCAGTACTTC. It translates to CASSAGGGQETQYF. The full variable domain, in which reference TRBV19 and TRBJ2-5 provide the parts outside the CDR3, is DGGITQSPKYLFRKEGQNVTLSCEQNLNHDAMYWYRQDPGQGLRLIYYSQIVNDFQKGDIAEGYSVSREKKESFPLTVTSAQKNPTAFYLCASSAGGGQETQYFGPGTRLLVL.

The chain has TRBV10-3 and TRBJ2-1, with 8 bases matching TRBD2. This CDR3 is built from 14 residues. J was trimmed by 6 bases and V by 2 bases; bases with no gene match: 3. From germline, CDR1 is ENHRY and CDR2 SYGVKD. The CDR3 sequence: CAISELAGTNEQFF. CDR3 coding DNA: TGTGCCATCAGTGAGCTAGCGGGTACCAATGAGCAGTTCTTC.